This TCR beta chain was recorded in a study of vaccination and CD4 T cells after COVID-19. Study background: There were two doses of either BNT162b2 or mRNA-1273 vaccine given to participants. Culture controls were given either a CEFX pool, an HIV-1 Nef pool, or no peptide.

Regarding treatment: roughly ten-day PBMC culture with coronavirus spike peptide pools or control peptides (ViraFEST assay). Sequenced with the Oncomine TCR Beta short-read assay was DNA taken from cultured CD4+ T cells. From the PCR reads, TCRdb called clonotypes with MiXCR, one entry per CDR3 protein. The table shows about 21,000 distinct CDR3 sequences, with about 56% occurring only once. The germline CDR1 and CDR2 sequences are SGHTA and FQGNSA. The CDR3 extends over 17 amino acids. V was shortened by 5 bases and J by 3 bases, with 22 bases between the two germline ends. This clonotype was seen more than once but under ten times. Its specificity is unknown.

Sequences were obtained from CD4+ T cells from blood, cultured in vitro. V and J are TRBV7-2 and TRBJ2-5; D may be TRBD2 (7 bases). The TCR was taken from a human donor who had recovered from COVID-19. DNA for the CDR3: TGTGCCAGCAGCCCAACCAGACTAGGAGGGGGGGAAGAGACCCAGTACTTC. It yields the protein CASSPTRLGGGEETQYF.